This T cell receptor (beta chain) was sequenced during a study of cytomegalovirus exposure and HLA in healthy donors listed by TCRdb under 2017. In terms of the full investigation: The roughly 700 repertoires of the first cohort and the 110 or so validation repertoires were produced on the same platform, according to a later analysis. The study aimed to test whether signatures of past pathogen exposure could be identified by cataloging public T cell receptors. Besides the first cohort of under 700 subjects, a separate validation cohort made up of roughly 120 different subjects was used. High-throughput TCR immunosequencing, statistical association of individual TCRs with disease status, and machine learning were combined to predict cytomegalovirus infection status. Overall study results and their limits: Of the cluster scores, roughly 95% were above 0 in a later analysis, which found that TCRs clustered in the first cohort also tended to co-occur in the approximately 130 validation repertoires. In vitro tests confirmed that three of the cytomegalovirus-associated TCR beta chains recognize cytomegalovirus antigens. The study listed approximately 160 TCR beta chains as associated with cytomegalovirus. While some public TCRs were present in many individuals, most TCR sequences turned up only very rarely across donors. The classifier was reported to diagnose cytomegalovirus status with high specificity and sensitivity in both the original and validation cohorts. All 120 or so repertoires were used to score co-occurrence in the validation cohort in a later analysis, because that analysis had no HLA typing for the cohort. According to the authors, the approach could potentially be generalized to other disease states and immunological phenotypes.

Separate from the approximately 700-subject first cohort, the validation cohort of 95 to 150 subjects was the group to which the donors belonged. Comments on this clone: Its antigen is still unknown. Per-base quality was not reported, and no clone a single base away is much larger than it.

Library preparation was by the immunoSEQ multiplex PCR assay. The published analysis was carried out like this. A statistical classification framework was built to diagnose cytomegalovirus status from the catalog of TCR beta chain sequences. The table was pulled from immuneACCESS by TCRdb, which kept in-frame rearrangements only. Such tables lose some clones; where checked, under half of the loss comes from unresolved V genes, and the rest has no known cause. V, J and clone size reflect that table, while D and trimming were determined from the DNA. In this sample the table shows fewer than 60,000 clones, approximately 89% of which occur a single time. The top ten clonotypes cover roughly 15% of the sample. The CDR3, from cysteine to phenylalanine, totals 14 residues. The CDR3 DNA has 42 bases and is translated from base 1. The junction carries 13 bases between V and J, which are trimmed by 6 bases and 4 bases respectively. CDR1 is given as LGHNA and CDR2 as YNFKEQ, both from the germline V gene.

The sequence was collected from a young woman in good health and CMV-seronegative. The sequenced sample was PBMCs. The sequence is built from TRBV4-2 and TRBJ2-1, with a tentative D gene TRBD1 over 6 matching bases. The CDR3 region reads CASRERDTYNEQFF. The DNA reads TGTGCCAGCAGGGAACGGGACACGTACAATGAGCAGTTCTTC.